This entry describes one T cell receptor (beta chain). What antigen it recognizes has not been identified. Base qualities are missing; no much larger clone stands one base away. The CDR3 runs 15 residues from the cysteine to the phenylalanine. CDR3 DNA is the only sequence kept; it has 45 bases, read in frame from the first base. The trim is 0 bases for V and 2 bases for J, with a gap of 9 bases between the germline ends. CDR1 and CDR2, per the germline V gene, are SGHDT and YYEEEE. Whole blood was collected in K2EDTA tubes by collaborating institutions according to the institutions' own protocols. For TCRbeta analysis, collaborators shipped samples in one of three forms: frozen whole blood, isolated PBMCs, or DNA extracted from either of those sample types. The sample belongs to a study of blood T cell repertoires in COVID-19 (TCRdb year 2020). For the study in its entirety: Collaborator samples came from the United States, Italy and Spain and covered acute and convalescent phases of COVID-19. Where HLA class I and class II types were available, the types were taken from metadata supplied by the sample provider, not from assay-based typing. The prospective study material was composed of cDNA or gDNA derived from T cells, B-cell-depleted T cells, or PBMCs. A de-identified subject ID, COVID-19 status, age in years and sex were almost always included in the sample metadata. The repertoires were released in a freely available public database intended as a resource for research on the immune response to SARS-CoV-2. The samples were drawn from two sources: the first 160 participants of the ongoing ImmuneRACE study, and 1,254 subjects contributed by 6 global collaborators. Subjects who had been exposed to COVID-19, were actively infected with it, or had recovered from it provided the deeply sampled blood TCRbeta repertoires that made up the dataset. The study at large found these results: The quantity of clinical and demographic metadata differed by source and by participant and was supplied without curation.

TCRbeta CDR3 regions were amplified from genomic DNA using the immunoSEQ Assay, a bias-controlled multiplex PCR. The authors' pipeline ran thus. Nucleated cell counts per sample were estimated from amplification of reference gene primers within the assay. Sequence reads were collapsed and filtered to measure the absolute abundance of every unique TCRbeta CDR3 rearrangement. Productive Simpson clonality was computed per sample as the square root of Simpson's diversity index over productive rearrangements. TCRdb obtained this table from immuneACCESS and retained in-frame rearrangements with V and J assigned. These tables miss some clones; where compared with another copy, unresolved V genes account for less than half of the shortfall, and the remainder is unexplained. From that table come the V and J calls and clone size; the DNA was used to work out D and trimming. Within this sample are about 58,000 clones, with 75% to 90% of them counted one time only. Roughly an eighth of the sample goes to the ten largest clones.

The sequence is built from TRBV5-6 and TRBJ2-1; no D segment can be confidently identified. The sequenced sample consisted of peripheral blood. This sequence was found in a woman in her sixties or seventies with active COVID-19. The CDR3 region has the sequence CASSLEQNTYNEQFF. The DNA sequence is given as TGTGCCAGCAGCTTGGAACAGAACACCTACAATGAGCAGTTCTTC.